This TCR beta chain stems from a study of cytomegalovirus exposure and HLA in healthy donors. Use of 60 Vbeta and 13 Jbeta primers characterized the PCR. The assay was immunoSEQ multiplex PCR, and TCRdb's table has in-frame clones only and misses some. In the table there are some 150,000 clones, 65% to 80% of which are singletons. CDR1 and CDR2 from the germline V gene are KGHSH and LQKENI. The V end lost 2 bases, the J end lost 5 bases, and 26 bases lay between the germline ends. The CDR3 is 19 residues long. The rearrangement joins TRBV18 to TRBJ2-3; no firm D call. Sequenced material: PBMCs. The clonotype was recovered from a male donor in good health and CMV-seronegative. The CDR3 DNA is TGTGCCAGCTCACCAGCGATGACGGTCTCCGCTACTACTGGAGATACGCAGTATTTT. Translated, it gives CASSPAMTVSATTGDTQYF. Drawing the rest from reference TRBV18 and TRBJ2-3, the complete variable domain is NAGVMQNPRHLVRRRGQEARLRCSPMKGHSHVYWYRQLPEEGLKFMVYLQKENIIDESGMPKERFSAEFPKEGPSILRIQQVVRGDSAAYFCASSPAMTVSATTGDTQYFGPGTRLTVL.